This T cell receptor beta chain came from a study of CD8 T cells in ankylosing spondylitis. Germline CDR1 and CDR2: SGHTA and FQGNSA. The CDR3 is made up of 14 amino acids. The V and J ends lost 5 bases and 5 bases, in that order; junction bases with no gene match: 6. TCRdb called the 5' RACE reads again in MiXCR, with one record for every CDR3 protein. The sample carries some 250,000 distinct CDR3 sequences, about 24% recorded once. This clonotype has at least ten counts. Sequencing was carried out using blood, either unsorted or a sorted T cell fraction (not recorded which). This clonotype originated in a male donor with ankylosing spondylitis or in good health (not recorded which). V usage is TRBV7-2 and J usage is TRBJ1-5; 7 bases map to TRBD1. The chain's CDR3 is CASSLDRVYQPQHF. The CDR3 nucleotides read TGTGCCAGCAGCCTAGACAGGGTCTATCAGCCCCAGCATTTT.